These 3 T cell receptor beta chains came from one sample sequenced in a study of cytomegalovirus exposure and HLA in healthy donors. Some clones are missing from TCRdb's copy, which holds only in-frame ones; the method was immunoSEQ multiplex PCR. The table records around 240,000 clones, 90% of them present only once. Source material: PBMCs. These receptors all stem from a woman in her late teens or twenties in good health and CMV-seronegative.

The chain has TRBV20-1 and TRBJ2-7; tentatively, D is TRBD1 (6 bases). The CDR3 has 11 residues. V lost 6 bases and J 4 bases, leaving 10 bases between the germline ends. The germline V gene has CDR1 DFQATT and CDR2 SNEGSKA (reference sequence). Here the CDR3 DNA reads TGCAGTGCCAAGGGGGAGTACGAGCAGTACTTC. This translates into CSAKGEYEQYF.

The rearrangement joins TRBV7-2 to TRBJ2-2; possible D gene TRBD1, 6 bases. CDR1 and CDR2 from the germline V gene are SGHTA and FQGNSA. The CDR3 consists of 15 residues. V was cut by 5 bases and J by 4 bases, with 14 bases left in between. DNA of the CDR3: TGTGCCAGCAGCCACACCGGGACAAGCACCGGGGAGCTGTTTTTT. It encodes CASSHTGTSTGELFF.

The V and J genes are TRBV5-4 and TRBJ1-2; tentative D call: TRBD1 (6 bases). Per the germline V gene, CDR1 is SGHNT and CDR2 is YYREEE (reference sequence). CDR3 size: 16 residues. Between the trimmed V and J ends, which lost 0 bases and 5 bases, there was a span of 17 bases. For the CDR3, the DNA is TGTGCCAGCAGCTTGGACTTCCAGGGGACATGGTATGGCTACACCTTC. Protein: CASSLDFQGTWYGYTF.